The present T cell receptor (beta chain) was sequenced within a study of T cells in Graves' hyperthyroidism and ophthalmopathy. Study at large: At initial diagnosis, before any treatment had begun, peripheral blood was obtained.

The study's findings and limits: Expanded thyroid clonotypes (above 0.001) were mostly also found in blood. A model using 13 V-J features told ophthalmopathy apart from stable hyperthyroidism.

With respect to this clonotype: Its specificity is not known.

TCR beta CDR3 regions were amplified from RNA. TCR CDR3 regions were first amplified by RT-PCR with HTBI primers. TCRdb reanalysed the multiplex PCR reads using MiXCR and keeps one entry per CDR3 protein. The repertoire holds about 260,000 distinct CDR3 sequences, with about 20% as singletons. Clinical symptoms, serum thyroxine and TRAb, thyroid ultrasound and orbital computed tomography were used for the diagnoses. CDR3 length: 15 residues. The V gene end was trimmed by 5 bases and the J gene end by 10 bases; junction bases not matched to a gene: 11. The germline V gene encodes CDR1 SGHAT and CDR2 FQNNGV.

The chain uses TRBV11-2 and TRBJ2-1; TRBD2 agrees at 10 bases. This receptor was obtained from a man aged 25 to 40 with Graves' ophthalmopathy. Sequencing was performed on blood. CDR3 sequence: CASSTTSGIDGEQFF. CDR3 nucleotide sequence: TGTGCCAGCAGCACCACTAGCGGGATAGACGGGGAGCAGTTCTTC.